Following are 27 T cell receptor beta chains from one sample sequenced in a study of response to subunit inactivated influenza vaccine (dated 2018 in TCRdb). The library was built by means of RT-PCR. The listed sequencing device is Illumina HiSeq 2500. TCRdb redid the processing of the public reads, applying fastp at Q25 and MiXCR, and retained in-frame beta chains. For every CDR3 protein sequence, its rows merge into one entry that carries the most common genes and DNA. The table for this sample lists about half a million distinct CDR3 sequences; roughly 11% of them were counted only once. The ten largest account for approximately 12% of the sample. The time point label, read with the paper, signifies: approximately 47 days after influenza vaccine administration. The sequenced sample was PBMCs from blood, obtained roughly 45 days after vaccination. The source is a man aged 45-65 years who received an inactivated influenza vaccine. Donor details come from another sample of the same person, matched by shared clones.

Only a few counts were recorded for this clonotype. The J gene is TRBJ2-1, the V gene TRBV20-1; 11 bases map to TRBD2. Germline CDR1 DFQATT, CDR2 SNEGSKA (reference sequence). V gave up 3 bases and J gave up 8 bases; unmatched junction bases: 6. CDR3 length: 14 residues. Here the CDR3 DNA reads TGCAGTGCTAGTACTAGCGGGAGTGGCGATGAGCAGTTCTTC. This translates into CSASTSGSGDEQFF.

J is TRBJ2-2 and V is TRBV12-3 or TRBV12-4; no clear D gene. V was shortened by 3 bases and J by 7 bases, with 15 bases between the two germline ends. The CDR3 length is 15 residues. CDR3 nucleotides: TGTGCCAGCAGTTTGGCCGACTTCGGGTTCGGGGAGCTGTTTTTT. This translates into CASSLADFGFGELFF.

This sequence joins TRBV5-5 and TRBJ2-7; possible D gene TRBD2, 5 bases. Trimming took 2 bases from V and 4 from J, leaving 13 bases between them. Germline V gene lookup returns CDR1 SGHKS and CDR2 YYEKEE (reference sequence). This CDR3 has 14 amino acids. The CDR3 DNA reads TGTGCCAGCAGCTTAAAAGCGGAGACATACGAGCAGTACTTC. Residues: CASSLKAETYEQYF.

The genes are TRBV4-3 and TRBJ2-7; D is unclear. Germline lookup yields CDR1 LGHNA and CDR2 YSLEER. CDR3 size: 15 residues. Between the trimmed V and J ends, which lost 1 base and 1 base, there was a span of 11 bases. CDR3 region: CASSQVIGRSYEQYF. The CDR3, as DNA: TGCGCCAGCAGCCAAGTCATTGGGCGGTCCTACGAGCAGTACTTC.

This clonotype was counted only a few times. This sequence joins TRBV24-1 and TRBJ1-2; D uncertain. The germline V gene has CDR1 KGHDR and CDR2 SFDVKD. Deletions cut 0 bases from V and 6 bases from J, with 4 bases between. CDR3 size: 12 residues. The CDR3 spells CATSDLGDGYTF. Here the CDR3 DNA reads TGTGCCACCAGTGATTTGGGTGATGGCTACACCTTC.

This clonotype was observed a handful of times. The CDR3 region is CASSLMGNNSPLHF. The DNA for the CDR3 is TGTGCCAGCAGCTTGATGGGGAATAATTCACCCCTCCACTTT. The chain couples TRBV7-2 to TRBJ1-6; D is ambiguous. With 3 bases removed from V and 5 bases from J, the gap between germline ends came to 8 bases. Per germline, CDR1 SGHTA and CDR2 FQGNSA. The CDR3 covers 14 residues.

This clonotype showed up many times. This rearrangement joins TRBV4-3 to TRBJ2-1; D is perhaps TRBD2 (5 bases). The CDR3 sequence is 13 residues long. V was shortened by 0 bases and J by 7 bases, with 7 bases between the two germline ends. Germline V gene data show CDR1 as LGHNA and CDR2 as YSLEER. CDR3 nucleotides: TGCGCCAGCAGCCAAGAACGCGGGAATGAGCAGTTCTTC. Translation gives CASSQERGNEQFF.

The chain combines TRBV4-3 with TRBJ2-3; D gene ambiguous. This CDR3 comprises 16 residues. Germline CDR1 LGHNA, CDR2 YSLEER. Trimming pared 2 bases from V and 3 bases from J, leaving 15 bases between. CDR3 bases: TGCGCCAGCAGCCAATTCCCGTCGATTAGTACAGATACGCAGTATTTT. Translating it yields CASSQFPSISTDTQYF.

This clonotype has only one observation. This rearrangement joins TRBV24-1 to TRBJ2-1, with D perhaps TRBD1 (5 bases). V lost 8 bases and J 6 bases, leaving 13 bases between the germline ends. From germline, CDR1 is KGHDR and CDR2 SFDVKD. This CDR3 is built from 13 residues. The CDR3 region has the DNA TGTGCCACCAAGGCGACTCAGGGCAATGAGCAGTTCTTC. Its protein product is CATKATQGNEQFF.

Only a few counts were recorded for this clonotype. The rearrangement uses TRBV6-1 and TRBJ2-5; D might be TRBD1 (5 bases). Germline lookup yields CDR1 MNHNS and CDR2 SASEGT. V was clipped by 4 bases and J by 5 bases, with 11 bases between them. This CDR3 is 13 amino acids long. CDR3 residues: CASSVRALETQYF. The DNA of the CDR3 is TGTGCCAGCAGTGTCAGGGCCCTGGAGACCCAGTACTTC.

This clonotype was seen ten or more times. The J gene is TRBJ2-7, the V gene TRBV4-2, with 8 bases aligning to TRBD1. With V trimmed by 4 bases and J by 4 bases, 12 bases remained unmatched. The CDR3 covers 16 residues. Germline values: CDR1 LGHNA, CDR2 YNFKEQ. In nucleotides, the CDR3 is TGTGCCAGCAGCCCCGGACAGGGCCTTACTCCATACGAGCAGTACTTC. Translation: CASSPGQGLTPYEQYF.

The gene calls are TRBV5-5 and TRBJ2-1, with D tentatively TRBD1 or TRBD2 (6 bases each). Trimming took off 0 bases at V and 7 bases at J, with 20 bases between the two ends. This CDR3 comprises 17 residues. Looked up from germline, CDR1 is SGHKS and CDR2 is YYEKEE (reference sequence). This chain's CDR3 is CASSLVVRGPRMNEQFF. CDR3 bases: TGTGCCAGCAGCTTGGTTGTCCGGGGGCCGAGGATGAATGAGCAGTTCTTC.

Only a few counts were recorded for this clonotype. The gene calls are TRBV4-2 and TRBJ2-5; no reliable D call. CDR3 length equals 14 residues. V was clipped by 0 bases and J by 3 bases, with 8 bases between them. The germline V gene encodes CDR1 LGHNA and CDR2 YNFKEQ. The CDR3 here is CASSQDRYEETQYF. In DNA, the CDR3 is TGTGCCAGCAGCCAAGATCGCTACGAAGAGACCCAGTACTTC.

This clonotype was seen more than once but under ten times. The gene calls are TRBV3-1 and TRBJ2-5, with unresolved D. In germline, CDR1 is LGHDT, CDR2 YNNKEL (reference sequence). The V end lost 3 bases, the J end lost 5 bases, and 7 bases lay between the germline ends. The CDR3 is 12 residues long. CDR3 in DNA: TGTGCCAGCAGCCATACGTGGGAGACCCAGTACTTC. It is translated as CASSHTWETQYF.

The V gene is TRBV12-3 or TRBV12-4, the J gene TRBJ1-4; the D is unclear. V gave up 3 bases and J gave up 7 bases, with 3 bases separating them. The CDR3 sequence is 11 residues long. DNA for the CDR3: TGTGCCAGCAGTTTGCTTGAAAAACTGTTTTTT. Protein product: CASSLLEKLFF.

This clonotype was observed a single time. This may be a read error, as it is one base from a much larger clone. This sequence joins TRBV12-3 or TRBV12-4 and TRBJ2-1; D might be TRBD1 (6 bases). The CDR3 loop spans 14 amino acids. V dropped 4 bases and J dropped 6 bases, with 13 bases sitting between them. DNA of the CDR3: TGTGCCAGCAGTTCCTTGAGGGGGAGCAATGAGCAGTTCTTC. Amino acid sequence: CASSSLRGSNEQFF.

This clonotype was counted a few times. The chain is built from TRBV6-1 and TRBJ1-1; D unresolved. V was pared by 7 bases and J by 4 bases, with 13 bases between. Germline CDR1 and CDR2: MNHNS and SASEGT. The CDR3 covers 13 residues. CDR3 nucleotide sequence: TGTGCCAGCACACAAAACTCAGCCACTGAAGCTTTCTTT. It codes for CASTQNSATEAFF.

This clonotype was detected only a few times. This chain uses TRBV20-1 with TRBJ2-3; TRBD1 aligns across 10 bases. V lost 3 bases to trimming and J lost 5 bases; unmatched junction nucleotides: 2. CDR1 DFQATT and CDR2 SNEGSKA come from the germline V gene (reference sequence). CDR3 length equals 13 residues. The CDR3 DNA is TGCAGTGCTAGGACAGGGGGCCTAGATACGCAGTATTTT. Translating it yields CSARTGGLDTQYF.

There are many counts of this clonotype. The rearrangement uses TRBV7-2 and TRBJ1-6; TRBD1 is a possible D gene (6 bases). Looked up from germline, CDR1 is SGHTA and CDR2 is FQGNSA. The V end lost 1 base, the J end lost 9 bases, and 13 bases lay between the germline ends. This CDR3 is 15 amino acids long. Here the CDR3 reads CASSLVVGGGSPLHF. Here the CDR3 DNA reads TGTGCCAGCAGCTTAGTCGTAGGGGGGGGTTCACCCCTCCACTTT.

This sequence joins TRBV12-3 or TRBV12-4 and TRBJ2-1, with D tentatively TRBD2 (6 bases). This CDR3 comprises 14 residues. The germline V and J ends were trimmed by 3 bases and 4 bases, with 10 bases remaining between them. The CDR3 nucleotides read TGTGCCAGCAGTTTTTCCGCGGGATACAATGAGCAGTTCTTC. As protein: CASSFSAGYNEQFF.

The chain is built from TRBV30 and TRBJ1-1; D is unresolved. Germline loops: CDR1 GTSNPN, CDR2 SVGIG (reference sequence). The length of the CDR3 is 13 residues. The V end lost 6 bases, the J end lost 0 bases, and 11 bases lay between the germline ends. CDR3 sequence reads: CACGSWMNTEAFF. The CDR3 bases are TGTGCCTGCGGGTCGTGGATGAACACTGAAGCTTTCTTT.

The sample holds a few counts of this clonotype. The CDR3 DNA reads TGTGCCAGCAGTTTGTCGGCTTCACCCCTCCACTTT. Residues: CASSLSASPLHF. This chain joins TRBV12-3 or TRBV12-4 and TRBJ1-6; D gene ambiguous. Between the trimmed V and J ends, which lost 3 bases and 9 bases, there was a span of 6 bases. CDR3 length: 12 amino acids.

The rearrangement uses TRBV10-3 and TRBJ2-6; tentatively, D is TRBD1 or TRBD2 (6 bases each). Germline loops: CDR1 ENHRY, CDR2 SYGVKD. Deletions cut 7 bases from V and 0 bases from J, with 13 bases between. The CDR3 spans 16 residues. CDR3 sequence (DNA): TGTGCCATCACCGGGGGCCCTAGCTCTGGGGCCAACGTCCTGACTTTC. Amino acid sequence: CAITGGPSSGANVLTF.

Ten or more counts support this clonotype. The rearrangement uses TRBV4-3 and TRBJ2-1, with a tentative D call TRBD2 (6 bases). CDR3 size: 17 residues. Trimming removed 1 base at V and 4 bases at J, with 17 bases between. Germline CDR1 LGHNA, CDR2 YSLEER. CDR3 sequence (DNA): TGCGCCAGCAGCCAAGCGAGGATGGGTGCGGGATACAATGAGCAGTTCTTC. Translation gives CASSQARMGAGYNEQFF.

The gene calls are TRBV6-6 and TRBJ1-5; D perhaps matches TRBD1 (5 bases). The CDR3 is 13 residues long. CDR1 is MNHNY and CDR2 is SVGAGI in the germline V gene (reference sequence). V was pared by 6 bases and J by 3 bases, with 9 bases between. CDR3 sequence reads: CASRGGDNQPQHF. DNA of the CDR3: TGTGCCAGCAGGGGGGGGGACAATCAGCCCCAGCATTTT.

The J gene is TRBJ2-7, the V gene TRBV15, with 9 bases identical to TRBD1. Looked up from germline, CDR1 is LNHNV and CDR2 is YYDKDF (reference sequence). The CDR3 is 17 amino acids. J gave up 5 bases and V 1 base, and 12 bases lay outside the gene matches. The CDR3 sequence is CATSRGDMTGGTHEQYF. CDR3 nucleotides: TGTGCCACCAGCAGAGGGGATATGACAGGGGGAACACACGAGCAGTACTTC.

This clonotype was seen only a few times. V gene TRBV12-3 or TRBV12-4 combines with J gene TRBJ2-5; 9 nucleotides line up with TRBD1. With 6 bases clipped from V and 2 bases from J, the junction kept 10 bases outside the gene matches. The CDR3 contains 16 residues. The CDR3 nucleotides are TGTGCCAGCAGACTTACGACAGGGGGGATACAAGAGACCCAGTACTTC. Amino acid sequence: CASRLTTGGIQETQYF.